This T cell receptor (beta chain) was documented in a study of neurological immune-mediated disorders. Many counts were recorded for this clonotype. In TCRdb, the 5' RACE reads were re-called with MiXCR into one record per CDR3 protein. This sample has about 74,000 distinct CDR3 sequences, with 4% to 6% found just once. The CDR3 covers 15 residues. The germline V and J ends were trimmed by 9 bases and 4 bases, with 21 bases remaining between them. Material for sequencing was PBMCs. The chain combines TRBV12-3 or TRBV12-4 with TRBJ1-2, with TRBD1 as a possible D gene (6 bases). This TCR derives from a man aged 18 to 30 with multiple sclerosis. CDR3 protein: CASQTSGALAYGYTF. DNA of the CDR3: TGTGCCAGTCAAACGTCGGGGGCGCTTGCCTATGGCTACACCTTC.